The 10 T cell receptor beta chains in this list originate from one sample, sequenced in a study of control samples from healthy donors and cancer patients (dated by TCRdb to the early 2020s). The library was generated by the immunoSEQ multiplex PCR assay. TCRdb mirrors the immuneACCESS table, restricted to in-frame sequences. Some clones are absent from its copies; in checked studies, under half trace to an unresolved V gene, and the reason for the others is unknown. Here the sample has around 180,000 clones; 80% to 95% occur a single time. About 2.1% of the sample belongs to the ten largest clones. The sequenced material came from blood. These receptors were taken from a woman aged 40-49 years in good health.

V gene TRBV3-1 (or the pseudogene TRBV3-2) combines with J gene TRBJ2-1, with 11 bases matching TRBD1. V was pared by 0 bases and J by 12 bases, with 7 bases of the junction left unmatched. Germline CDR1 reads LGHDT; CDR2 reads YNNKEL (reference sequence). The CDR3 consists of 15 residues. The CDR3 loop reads CASSQDVGQGGVQFF. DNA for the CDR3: TGTGCCAGCAGCCAAGATGTGGGACAGGGGGGCGTGCAGTTCTTC.

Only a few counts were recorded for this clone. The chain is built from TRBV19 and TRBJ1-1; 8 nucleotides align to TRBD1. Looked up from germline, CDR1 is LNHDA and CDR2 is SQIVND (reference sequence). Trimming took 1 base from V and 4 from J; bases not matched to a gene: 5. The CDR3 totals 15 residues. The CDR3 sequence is CASSIGTGLATEAFF. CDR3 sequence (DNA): TGTGCCAGTAGTATAGGGACAGGGCTGGCCACTGAAGCTTTCTTT.

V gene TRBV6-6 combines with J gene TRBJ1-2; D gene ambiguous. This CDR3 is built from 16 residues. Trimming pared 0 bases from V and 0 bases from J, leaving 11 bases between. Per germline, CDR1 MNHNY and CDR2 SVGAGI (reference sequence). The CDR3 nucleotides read TGTGCCAGCAGTTACTCCCCAGGAGGGACTAACTATGGCTACACCTTC. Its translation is CASSYSPGGTNYGYTF.

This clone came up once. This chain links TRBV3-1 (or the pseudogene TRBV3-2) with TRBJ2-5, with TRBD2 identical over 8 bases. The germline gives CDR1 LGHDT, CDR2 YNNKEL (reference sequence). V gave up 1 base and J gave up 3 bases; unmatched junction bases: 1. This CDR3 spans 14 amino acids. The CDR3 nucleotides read TGTGCCAGCAGCCAAGGGCGGGGGGAAGAGACCCAGTACTTC. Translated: CASSQGRGEETQYF.

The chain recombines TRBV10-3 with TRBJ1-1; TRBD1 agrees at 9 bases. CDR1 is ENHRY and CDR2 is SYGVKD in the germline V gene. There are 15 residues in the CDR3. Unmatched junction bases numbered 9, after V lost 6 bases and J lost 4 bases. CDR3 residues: CAISQTGGSGTEAFF. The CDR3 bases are TGTGCCATCAGCCAGACAGGGGGGTCTGGCACTGAAGCTTTCTTT.

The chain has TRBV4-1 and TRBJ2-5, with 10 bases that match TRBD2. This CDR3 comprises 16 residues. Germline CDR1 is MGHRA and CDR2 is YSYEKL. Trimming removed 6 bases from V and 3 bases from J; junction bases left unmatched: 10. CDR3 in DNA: TGCGCCAGCAGACCGCTAGCGGGGGCAACCAAAGAGACCCAGTACTTC. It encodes CASRPLAGATKETQYF.

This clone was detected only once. CDR3 sequence reads: CASSIRGANEKLFF. In DNA, the CDR3 is TGTGCCAGTAGTATCCGGGGGGCTAATGAAAAACTGTTTTTT. The chain couples TRBV19 to TRBJ1-4, with D maybe TRBD1 (5 bases). The V and J ends lost 3 bases and 3 bases respectively, with 8 bases between them. In germline, CDR1 is LNHDA, CDR2 SQIVND (reference sequence). The CDR3 totals 14 residues.

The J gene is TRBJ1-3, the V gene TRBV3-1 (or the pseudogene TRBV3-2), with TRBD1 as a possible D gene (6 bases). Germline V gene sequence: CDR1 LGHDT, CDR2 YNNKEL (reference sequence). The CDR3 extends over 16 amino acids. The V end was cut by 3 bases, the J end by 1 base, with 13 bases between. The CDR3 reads CASSQGGRSSGNTIYF. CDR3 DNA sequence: TGTGCCAGCAGCCAGGGGGGGCGCAGTTCTGGAAACACCATATATTTT.

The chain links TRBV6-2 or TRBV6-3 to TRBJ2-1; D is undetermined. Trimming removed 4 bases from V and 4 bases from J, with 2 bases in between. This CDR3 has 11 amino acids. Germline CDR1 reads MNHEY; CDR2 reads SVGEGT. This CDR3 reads CASSFYNEQFF. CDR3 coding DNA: TGTGCCAGCAGTTTTTACAATGAGCAGTTCTTC.

The CDR3 loop reads CSADQQGDEQFF. The CDR3 nucleotides are TGCAGCGCCGACCAACAGGGGGATGAGCAGTTCTTC. V is TRBV29-1 and J is TRBJ2-1; TRBD1 matches 8 bases. The CDR3 is made up of 12 amino acids. The junction had 7 bases not matched to a gene; V was cut back by 7 bases and J by 8 bases. From germline, CDR1 is SQVTM and CDR2 ANQGSEA.